This T cell receptor (beta chain) is from a study of blood T cells in healthy people across ages. The study's findings and limits: Naive T cell percentage showed a strong correlation with the diversity of TCR beta.

Only a few counts were recorded for this clonotype. Antigen: not known. The individuals who served as donors were healthy Caucasians living in Russia, aged about 6 to 90. The authors ran a second PCR of about 6 to 11 cycles using a sample-barcoded 5' primer and a J-beta primer mix. Per-sample output comprised a minimum of 2.5 million paired-end reads containing CDR3. MiXCR, run by TCRdb on the 5' RACE reads, gives a single entry per CDR3 protein. This sample has 700,000 or so distinct CDR3 sequences; approximately 21% occur once, and the top ten carry under 25%. The CDR3 consists of 15 residues. V dropped 6 bases and J dropped 5 bases, with 19 bases sitting between them. Germline lookup yields CDR1 LNHDA and CDR2 SQIVND (reference sequence).

V usage is TRBV19 and J usage is TRBJ2-5; D is perhaps TRBD1 (6 bases). The sequenced sample was blood. The clonotype comes from a man in his 70s in good health. Written as DNA, the CDR3 is TGTGCCAGTAGCCCCGGACAGTCCGGATGGGAGACCCAGTACTTC. It is translated as CASSPGQSGWETQYF.